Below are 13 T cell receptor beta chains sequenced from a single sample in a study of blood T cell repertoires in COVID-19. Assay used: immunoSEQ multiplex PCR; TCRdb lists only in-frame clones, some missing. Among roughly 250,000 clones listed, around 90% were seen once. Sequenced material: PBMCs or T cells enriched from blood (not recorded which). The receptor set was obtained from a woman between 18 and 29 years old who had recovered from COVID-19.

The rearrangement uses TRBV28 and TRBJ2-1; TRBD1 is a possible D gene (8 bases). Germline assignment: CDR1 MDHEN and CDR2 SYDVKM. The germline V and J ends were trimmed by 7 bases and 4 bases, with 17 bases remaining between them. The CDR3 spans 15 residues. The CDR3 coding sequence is TGTGCCAGCACTAGCGGACAGGGTAGATACAATGAGCAGTTCTTC. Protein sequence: CASTSGQGRYNEQFF.

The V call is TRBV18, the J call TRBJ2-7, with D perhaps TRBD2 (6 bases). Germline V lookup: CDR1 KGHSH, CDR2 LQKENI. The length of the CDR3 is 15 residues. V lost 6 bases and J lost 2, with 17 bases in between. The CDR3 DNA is TGTGCCAGCTCCCAGCGGGCTGGGGCCGCCTACGAGCAGTACTTC. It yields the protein CASSQRAGAAYEQYF.

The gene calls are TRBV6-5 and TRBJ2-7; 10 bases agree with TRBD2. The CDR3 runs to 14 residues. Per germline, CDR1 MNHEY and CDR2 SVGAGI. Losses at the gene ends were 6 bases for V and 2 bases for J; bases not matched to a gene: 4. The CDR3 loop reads CASSLAGGAYEQYF. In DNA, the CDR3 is TGTGCCAGCAGCTTAGCGGGGGGTGCCTACGAGCAGTACTTC.

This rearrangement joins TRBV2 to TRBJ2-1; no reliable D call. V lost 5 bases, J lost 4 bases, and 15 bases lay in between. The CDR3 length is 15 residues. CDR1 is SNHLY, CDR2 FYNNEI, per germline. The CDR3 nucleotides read TGTGCCAGCAGTCGAGGATCAATGAAATACAATGAGCAGTTCTTC. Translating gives CASSRGSMKYNEQFF.

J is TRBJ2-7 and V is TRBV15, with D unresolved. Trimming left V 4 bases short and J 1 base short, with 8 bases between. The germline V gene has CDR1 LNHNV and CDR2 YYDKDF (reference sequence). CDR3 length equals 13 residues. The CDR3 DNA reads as TGTGCCACCAGCATCACAAGATCCTACGAGCAGTACTTC. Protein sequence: CATSITRSYEQYF.

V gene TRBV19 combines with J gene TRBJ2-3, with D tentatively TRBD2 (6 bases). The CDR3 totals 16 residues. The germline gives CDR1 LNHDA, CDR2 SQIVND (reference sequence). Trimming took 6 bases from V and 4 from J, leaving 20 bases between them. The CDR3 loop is CASSPKSGDSADTQYF. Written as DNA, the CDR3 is TGTGCCAGTAGCCCGAAATCGGGGGATAGTGCAGATACGCAGTATTTT. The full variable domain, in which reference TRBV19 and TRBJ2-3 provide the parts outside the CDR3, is DGGITQSPKYLFRKEGQNVTLSCEQNLNHDAMYWYRQDPGQGLRLIYYSQIVNDFQKGDIAEGYSVSREKKESFPLTVTSAQKNPTAFYLCASSPKSGDSADTQYFGPGTRLTVL.

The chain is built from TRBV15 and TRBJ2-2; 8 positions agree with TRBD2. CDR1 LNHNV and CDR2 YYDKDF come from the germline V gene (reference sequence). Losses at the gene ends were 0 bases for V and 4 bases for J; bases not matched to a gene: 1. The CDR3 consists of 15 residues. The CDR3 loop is CATSRELAVTGELFF. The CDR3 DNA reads TGTGCCACCAGCAGAGAACTAGCGGTCACCGGGGAGCTGTTTTTT.

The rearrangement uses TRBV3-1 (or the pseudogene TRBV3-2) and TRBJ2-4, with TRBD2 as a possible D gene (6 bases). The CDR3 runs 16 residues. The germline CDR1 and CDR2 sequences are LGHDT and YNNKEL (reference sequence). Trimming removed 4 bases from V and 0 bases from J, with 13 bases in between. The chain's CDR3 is CASSPPGEIAKNIQYF. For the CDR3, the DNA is TGTGCCAGCAGCCCGCCGGGGGAGATAGCCAAAAACATTCAGTACTTC.

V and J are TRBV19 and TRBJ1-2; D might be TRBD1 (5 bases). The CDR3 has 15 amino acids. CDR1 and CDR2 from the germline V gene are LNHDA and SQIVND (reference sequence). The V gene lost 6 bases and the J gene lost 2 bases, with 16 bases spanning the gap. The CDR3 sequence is CASRPWAGGNYGYTF. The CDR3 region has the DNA TGTGCCAGTAGGCCATGGGCCGGGGGAAACTATGGCTACACCTTC.

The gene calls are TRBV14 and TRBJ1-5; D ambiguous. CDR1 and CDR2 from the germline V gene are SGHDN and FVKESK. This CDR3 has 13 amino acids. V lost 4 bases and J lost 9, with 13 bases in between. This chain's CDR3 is CASSLGIPGPQHF. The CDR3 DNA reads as TGTGCCAGCAGCCTCGGGATTCCGGGGCCCCAGCATTTT.

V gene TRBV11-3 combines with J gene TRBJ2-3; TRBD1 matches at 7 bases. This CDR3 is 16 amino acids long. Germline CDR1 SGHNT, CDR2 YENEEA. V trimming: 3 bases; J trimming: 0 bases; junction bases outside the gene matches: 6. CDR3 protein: CASSLSKTGSTDTQYF. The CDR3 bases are TGTGCCAGCAGCTTGTCTAAGACAGGGAGCACAGATACGCAGTATTTT.

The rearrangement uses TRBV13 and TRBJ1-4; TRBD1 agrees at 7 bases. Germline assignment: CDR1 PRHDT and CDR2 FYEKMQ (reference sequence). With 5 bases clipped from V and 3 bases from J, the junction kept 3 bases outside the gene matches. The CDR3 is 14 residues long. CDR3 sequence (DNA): TGTGCCAGCAGCGCAACAGGGGCTAATGAAAAACTGTTTTTT. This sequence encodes CASSATGANEKLFF.

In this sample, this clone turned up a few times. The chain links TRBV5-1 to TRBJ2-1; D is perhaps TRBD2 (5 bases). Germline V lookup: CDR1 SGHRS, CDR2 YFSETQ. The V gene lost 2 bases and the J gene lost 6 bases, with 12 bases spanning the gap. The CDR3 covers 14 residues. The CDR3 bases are TGCGCCAGCAGCTTTCCAAGCGGAAGCAATGAGCAGTTCTTC. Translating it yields CASSFPSGSNEQFF.